This TCR beta chain was identified in a study of spatial heterogeneity in lung cancer. Time point: sample taken at primary tumor resection. There were approximately 69 donors, all of them untreated patients with early-stage non-small cell lung cancer. This clonotype has at least ten counts. The germline CDR1 and CDR2 sequences are KGHSH and LQKENI. V was clipped by 5 bases and J by 0 bases; unmatched bases: 11. This CDR3 is 18 amino acids long. The presence of a unique molecular identifier marked each TCR cDNA molecule. TCRdb independently ran MiXCR on the 5' RACE reads; one entry per CDR3 protein. The sample carries 90,000 to 95,000 distinct CDR3 sequences, approximately 12% recorded once.

This TCR derives from a male donor with early-stage non-small cell lung cancer. This chain connects TRBV18 to TRBJ1-3; 9 bases map to TRBD1. Material: PBMCs, obtained at surgery. CDR3 nucleotide sequence: TGTGCCAGCTCAACCCGGGACAGGGACCTTAGCTCTGGAAACACCATATATTTT. Translated, it gives CASSTRDRDLSSGNTIYF. The entire variable domain, with the rest obtained from reference TRBV18 and TRBJ1-3, is as follows: NAGVMQNPRHLVRRRGQEARLRCSPMKGHSHVYWYRQLPEEGLKFMVYLQKENIIDESGMPKERFSAEFPKEGPSILRIQQVVRGDSAAYFCASSTRDRDLSSGNTIYFGEGSWLTVV.